This T cell receptor (beta chain) was found in a study of OX40 agonist ivuxolimab in advanced cancers. The study, taken as a whole, reports: Mean expanded clone counts were higher in CD8+ than CD4+ T cells. Partial responders receiving 0.1-3.0 mg/kg showed among the lowest clonal expansion.

Systemic immunosuppression or autoimmune disease history was grounds to exclude patients. Sampled blood was obtained at baseline, cycle 4 day 1, and cycle 7 day 1. V lost 0 bases, J lost 6 bases, and 13 bases lay in between. The CDR3 has 16 residues. Germline CDR1 and CDR2: SGHNT and YYREEE (reference sequence). Some clones are missing from TCRdb's copy, which holds only in-frame ones; the method was immunoSEQ multiplex PCR. The data contain about 28,000 clones, 86% of them seen just once; the ten biggest clones take up 25% to 30%. This clone has only a few counts. The antigen remains unidentified. Sequences were derived from CD4+ or CD8+ T cells sorted from blood, sampled in a trial of the OX40 agonist ivuxolimab. The sequence derives from an adult with an advanced solid tumor such as melanoma, head and neck, liver or kidney cancer. The chain links TRBV5-4 to TRBJ1-6, with a weak D call TRBD1 (6 bases). The CDR3 protein is CASSLAQGSGNSPLHF. DNA for the CDR3: TGTGCCAGCAGCTTGGCTCAGGGGTCGGGTAATTCACCCCTCCACTTT.